This T cell receptor beta chain was recorded in a study of blood T cell repertoires in COVID-19. The wider study: COVID-19 samples collected from the United States, Italy and Spain covered acute and convalescent phases. From T cells, B-cell-depleted T cells, or PBMCs came the material, which was cDNA or gDNA.

Germline V gives CDR1 SGDLS, CDR2 YYNGEE. The CDR3 spans 16 residues. Trimming removed 4 bases from V and 0 bases from J, with 11 bases in between. The assay was immunoSEQ multiplex PCR, and TCRdb's table has in-frame clones only and misses some. The sample lists approximately 180,000 clones; 88% were seen once. The chain is built from TRBV9 and TRBJ2-6, with D possibly matching TRBD1 (6 bases). This clonotype originated in a human donor in a cohort sampled during active COVID-19. Sequencing used peripheral blood. CDR3 protein: CASSSDRSSGANVLTF. Written as DNA, the CDR3 is TGTGCCAGCAGCTCGGACAGATCCTCTGGGGCCAACGTCCTGACTTTC.